This is a list of T cell receptor beta chains from one sample in a study of T cells in Graves' hyperthyroidism and ophthalmopathy. In TCRdb, the multiplex PCR reads were re-called with MiXCR into one record per CDR3 protein. The sample lists roughly 300,000 distinct CDR3 sequences; over 11% were seen once. Sequenced material: blood. The source is a woman aged 25 to 39 with Graves' hyperthyroidism. The CDR3 runs from the conserved cysteine through the conserved F or W. The D gene is left open where the match is weak. Clone size, where shown, is once, few, many, or a class for clones that have expanded.

TRBD1 | few | TRBJ2-5 | TRBV30 | CAWGQGYLETQYF | TGTGCCTGGGGACAGGGCTATTTGGAGACCCAGTACTTC
TRBD1 | many | TRBJ2-4 | TRBV12-3/TRBV12-4 | CASSARTGLLDIQYF | TGTGCCAGCAGTGCCCGGACAGGCCTTCTTGACATTCAGTACTTC
NA | NA | TRBJ1-2 | TRBV30 | CAWSRDYGYTF | TGTGCCTGGAGTCGCGACTATGGCTACACCTTC
TRBD1 | many | TRBJ1-1 | TRBV12-5 | CASGLNLDRENTEAFF | TGTGCTAGTGGTTTGAACCTCGACAGGGAGAACACTGAAGCTTTCTTT
TRBD1 | few | TRBJ2-2 | TRBV6-1 | CASSRLGGQGAAGELFF | TGTGCCAGCAGTCGATTGGGGGGTCAGGGGGCGGCCGGGGAGCTGTTTTTT
NA | NA | TRBJ1-1 | TRBV7-9 | CASSPDAFF | TGTGCCAGCAGCCCTGACGCTTTCTTT
TRBD2 | NA | TRBJ2-1 | TRBV9 | CASSVRSGRADEQFF | TGTGCCAGCAGCGTACGGAGCGGGAGAGCCGATGAGCAGTTCTTC
NA | many | TRBJ2-3 | TRBV5-1 | CASSLIGQADTQYF | TGCGCCAGCAGCTTGATTGGTCAGGCAGATACGCAGTATTTT
TRBD1 | many | TRBJ1-2 | TRBV7-3 | CASSSPGQGDYGYTF | TGTGCCAGCAGCTCCCCGGGACAGGGTGACTATGGCTACACCTTC
NA | many | TRBJ2-5 | TRBV20-1 | CSAREQGRGETQYF | TGCAGTGCTAGAGAACAGGGTCGCGGGGAGACCCAGTACTTC
TRBD2 | few | TRBJ2-7 | TRBV20-1 | CSARDPGLLSYEQYF | TGCAGTGCTAGAGACCCGGGACTACTCTCCTACGAGCAGTACTTC
NA | NA | TRBJ1-5 | TRBV20-1 | CSAPPGGNQPQHF | TGCAGTGCACCTCCGGGGGGAAATCAGCCCCAGCATTTT
NA | NA | TRBJ1-4 | TRBV30 | CAWTWDGMTPDEKLFF | TGTGCCTGGACCTGGGACGGGATGACCCCGGATGAAAAACTGTTTTTT
NA | NA | TRBJ2-1 | TRBV12-3/TRBV12-4 | CASGRKGPQQFF | TGTGCCAGCGGAAGAAAGGGACCTCAGCAGTTCTTC
TRBD2 | many | TRBJ2-5 | TRBV27 | CASSSLAGGPRLGETQYF | TGTGCCAGCAGTTCCCTAGCGGGAGGGCCGAGGTTAGGAGAGACCCAGTACTTC
NA | many | TRBJ1-1 | TRBV19 | CASTIDRDTEAFF | TGTGCCAGTACCATCGACAGAGACACTGAAGCTTTCTTT
TRBD2 | NA | TRBJ2-1 | TRBV28 | CASSIPGTRLNEQFF | TGTGCCAGCAGCATACCCGGGACTAGACTCAATGAGCAGTTCTTC
NA | many | TRBJ1-1 | TRBV7-8 | CASSLGRWKDTEAFF | TGTGCCAGCAGCTTAGGCAGGTGGAAAGACACTGAAGCTTTCTTT